The 32 T cell receptor beta chains listed next were all sequenced from one sample in a study of OX40 agonist ivuxolimab in advanced cancers. The protocol was immunoSEQ multiplex PCR, while the TCRdb copy is restricted to in-frame clones and leaves out a portion. The data show roughly 91,000 clones, with about 90% seen just once and roughly 0.77% held by the top ten. Sequencing used CD4+ or CD8+ T cells sorted from blood, obtained in a trial of the OX40 agonist ivuxolimab. These TCRs come from an adult with an advanced solid tumor such as melanoma, head and neck, liver or kidney cancer.

The chain employs TRBV5-4 and TRBJ2-7, with 10 positions matching TRBD1. With 4 bases clipped from V and 3 bases from J, the junction kept 4 bases outside the gene matches. CDR1 and CDR2 (germline): SGHNT, YYREEE (reference sequence). CDR3 length: 14 amino acids. The CDR3 DNA is TGTGCCAGCAGCCCCGGACAGGGGGTCTACGAGCAGTACTTC. Protein sequence: CASSPGQGVYEQYF.

This clone has just a few counts. The J gene is TRBJ1-2, the V gene TRBV10-3; 9 bases line up with TRBD1. The CDR3 has 14 amino acids. Germline V gene sequence: CDR1 ENHRY, CDR2 SYGVKD. J gave up 8 bases and V 2 bases, and 6 bases lay outside the gene matches. Here the CDR3 reads CAISEGQGIRGYTF. CDR3 nucleotides: TGTGCCATCAGTGAGGGACAGGGGATCAGGGGCTACACCTTC.

This clone was observed a handful of times. The J gene is TRBJ1-5, the V gene TRBV9, with D perhaps matching TRBD1 (5 bases). Trimming left V 2 bases short and J 4 bases short, with 13 bases between. The CDR3 sequence is 15 residues long. Germline V lookup: CDR1 SGDLS, CDR2 YYNGEE. Here the CDR3 DNA reads TGTGCCAGCAGCGTTGGGCAGGGAGGGAATCAGCCCCAGCATTTT. Encoded protein: CASSVGQGGNQPQHF.

This chain connects TRBV10-3 to TRBJ1-1; D may be TRBD1 (5 bases). Germline CDR1 is ENHRY and CDR2 is SYGVKD. V was shortened by 4 bases and J by 1 base, with 7 bases between the two germline ends. This CDR3 has 13 residues. The CDR3 sequence is CAISGGENTEAFF. CDR3 bases: TGTGCCATCAGTGGAGGGGAGAACACTGAAGCTTTCTTT.

The J gene is TRBJ1-2, the V gene TRBV28; TRBD1 is a possible D gene (5 bases). The CDR3 spans 16 residues. The V gene lost 7 bases and the J gene lost 8 bases, with 26 bases spanning the gap. Germline V gene sequence: CDR1 MDHEN, CDR2 SYDVKM. This chain's CDR3 is CASTRWGSMDRLGYTF. CDR3 DNA sequence: TGTGCCAGCACTCGATGGGGGTCGATGGACCGATTGGGCTACACCTTC.

The chain has TRBV10-3 and TRBJ2-3; D gene ambiguous. CDR3 length: 15 amino acids. CDR1 and CDR2 from the germline V gene are ENHRY and SYGVKD. The V gene lost 0 bases and the J gene lost 1 base, with 8 bases spanning the gap. Written as DNA, the CDR3 is TGTGCCATCAGTGAGTCTCTCTCTCGCACAGATACGCAGTATTTT. It specifies CAISESLSRTDTQYF.

The chain carries TRBV28 and TRBJ1-5; no clear D. CDR1 and CDR2 from the germline V gene are MDHEN and SYDVKM. CDR3 length equals 15 residues. V lost 5 bases and J lost 6, with 17 bases in between. CDR3 sequence: CASSGVRRGGQPQHF. For the CDR3, the DNA is TGTGCCAGCAGTGGGGTCCGGCGCGGCGGTCAGCCCCAGCATTTT.

CDR3 sequence: CASSGAGQGIHGYTF. In DNA, the CDR3 is TGTGCCAGTAGTGGAGCGGGACAGGGTATCCACGGCTACACCTTC. The V call is TRBV19, the J call TRBJ1-2; TRBD1 agrees at 9 bases. Germline V gene data show CDR1 as LNHDA and CDR2 as SQIVND (reference sequence). The CDR3 sequence is 15 residues long. After removal of 5 bases from V and 8 bases from J, the junction contained 12 bases not matched to a gene.

This clone was detected a few times. This rearrangement joins TRBV28 to TRBJ1-2; perhaps TRBD1 as D (5 bases). The germline V gene encodes CDR1 MDHEN and CDR2 SYDVKM. CDR3 size: 15 residues. V was trimmed by 4 bases and J by 4 bases, leaving 16 bases between them. In nucleotides, the CDR3 is TGTGCCAGCAGTTATGATCCAACAGGTAGCTATGGCTACACCTTC. This gives the protein CASSYDPTGSYGYTF.

This clone was recorded once. The chain recombines TRBV5-1 with TRBJ2-7; possible D gene TRBD2, 5 bases. The CDR3 is 15 residues long. Germline CDR1 and CDR2: SGHRS and YFSETQ. The ends were cut back, 0 bases at V and 0 bases at J, with 10 bases in the middle. The CDR3 region has the DNA TGCGCCAGCAGCTTGGAGCCGGGGAGCTCCTACGAGCAGTACTTC. It codes for CASSLEPGSSYEQYF.

The chain couples TRBV5-6 to TRBJ2-1; D gene uncertain. V dropped 0 bases and J dropped 4 bases, with 14 bases sitting between them. Germline CDR1 SGHDT, CDR2 YYEEEE. The CDR3 runs to 16 residues. The CDR3 sequence: CASSLESGQLYNEQFF. CDR3 coding DNA: TGTGCCAGCAGCTTGGAAAGTGGGCAGTTATACAATGAGCAGTTCTTC.

The genes are TRBV6-1 and TRBJ2-1; 8 nucleotides align to TRBD1. Per the germline V gene, CDR1 is MNHNS and CDR2 is SASEGT. Losses at the gene ends were 2 bases for V and 8 bases for J; bases not matched to a gene: 8. The CDR3 has 15 amino acids. Written as DNA, the CDR3 is TGTGCCAGCAGTGAAAGGGCAGGGGGCAGGGATGAGCAGTTCTTC. Translation gives CASSERAGGRDEQFF.

The chain combines TRBV2 with TRBJ2-5; TRBD2 matches at 9 bases. The germline CDR1 and CDR2 sequences are SNHLY and FYNNEI. The CDR3 totals 15 residues. Losses at the gene ends were 6 bases for V and 4 bases for J; bases not matched to a gene: 9. This CDR3 reads CASSPLAGGGETQYF. The CDR3 DNA follows: TGTGCCAGCAGCCCCCTGGCGGGGGGGGGAGAGACCCAGTACTTC.

There are a few counts of this clone. Likely a read error: the CDR3 ends without its conserved phenylalanine or tryptophan. Because the CDR3's place on the DNA is in doubt, the DNA is left out and the CDR3 is given as listed by TCRdb. The V and J genes are TRBV20-1 and TRBJ1-2. The germline CDR1 and CDR2 sequences are DFQATT and SNEGSKA (reference sequence). Termini included, the CDR3 measures 11 amino acids. The CDR3 here is CSARDQGLLYS.

V gene TRBV5-1 combines with J gene TRBJ1-1; D gene unclear. V lost 0 bases, J lost 12 bases, and 15 bases lay in between. The germline V gene has CDR1 SGHRS and CDR2 YFSETQ. This CDR3 is built from 13 residues. The CDR3 sequence is CASSLDGSIGSFF. In DNA, the CDR3 is TGCGCCAGCAGCTTGGACGGATCAATCGGGTCTTTCTTT.

This clone has at least ten counts. The chain joins TRBV5-1 to TRBJ1-2; a possible D gene is TRBD1 (6 bases). Germline assignment: CDR1 SGHRS and CDR2 YFSETQ. The CDR3 has 14 amino acids. V was trimmed by 4 bases and J by 8 bases, leaving 18 bases between them. This chain's CDR3 is CASSGDNRNGGYTF. The CDR3 nucleotides read TGCGCCAGCAGCGGGGACAATAGGAATGGGGGCTACACCTTC.

V is TRBV19 and J is TRBJ2-1, with 9 positions matching TRBD1. This CDR3 contains 14 residues. CDR1 is LNHDA and CDR2 is SQIVND in the germline V gene (reference sequence). Unmatched junction bases numbered 8, after V lost 6 bases and J lost 8 bases. The CDR3 DNA sequence: TGTGCCAGTAGGCGGGGACAGGGTCCCGATGAGCAGTTCTTC. Protein product: CASRRGQGPDEQFF.

CDR3 loop: CASSQDRGLNQPQHF. The CDR3 DNA follows: TGCGCCAGCAGCCAAGACCGGGGCCTCAATCAGCCCCAGCATTTT. The chain is built from TRBV4-3 and TRBJ1-5; D is perhaps TRBD1 (5 bases). V was trimmed by 0 bases and J by 3 bases, leaving 9 bases between them. Germline V gene sequence: CDR1 LGHNA, CDR2 YSLEER. The CDR3 loop spans 15 amino acids.

V and J are TRBV21-1 and TRBJ1-6. TRBV21-1 is assigned pseudogene status. CDR3 size: 13 residues. CDR3 amino acids: CAWRVRENSPLHF. CDR3 nucleotides: TGTGCCTGGAGGGTTCGCGAGAATTCACCCCTCCACTTT.

This rearrangement joins TRBV4-2 to TRBJ1-6, with 10 bases identical to TRBD1. Germline V gene data show CDR1 as LGHNA and CDR2 as YNFKEQ. The CDR3 is 16 amino acids. V lost 1 base and J lost 6; bases outside the gene matches: 3. CDR3 coding DNA: TGTGCCAGCAGCCAAGCCCGGGACAGGGGTAATTCACCCCTCCACTTT. Translating gives CASSQARDRGNSPLHF.

CDR3 amino acids: CASRSSTGGNQPQHF. CDR3 in DNA: TGTGCCAGCAGATCCTCGACAGGGGGCAATCAGCCCCAGCATTTT. This chain uses TRBV6-5 with TRBJ1-5; 8 nucleotides agree with TRBD1. Germline CDR1 is MNHEY and CDR2 is SVGAGI. The trim removed 6 bases at V and 2 bases at J, leaving 6 bases unmatched. The CDR3 totals 15 residues.

The V gene is TRBV5-8, the J gene TRBJ1-1, with D unresolved. The germline CDR1 and CDR2 sequences are SGHTS and YDEGEE. This CDR3 has 13 amino acids. Trimming took 5 bases from V and 2 from J, leaving 10 bases between them. CDR3 region: CASSWIKNTEAFF. CDR3 in DNA: TGTGCCAGCAGTTGGATTAAAAACACTGAAGCTTTCTTT.

The chain uses TRBV5-1 and TRBJ2-1, with D possibly being TRBD2 (6 bases). CDR1 and CDR2 (germline): SGHRS, YFSETQ. The CDR3 runs to 14 residues. The ends were cut back, 0 bases at V and 6 bases at J, with 10 bases in the middle. The CDR3 DNA reads as TGCGCCAGCAGCTTGGATTGGGACTTCAATGAGCAGTTCTTC. Translation: CASSLDWDFNEQFF.

The chain carries TRBV29-1 and TRBJ2-1; either TRBD1 or TRBD2 may supply D (6 bases each). Germline V CDR1 and CDR2: SQVTM, ANQGSEA. The CDR3 loop spans 13 amino acids. The V gene lost 5 bases and the J gene lost 15 bases, with 23 bases spanning the gap. The CDR3 DNA follows: TGCAGCGTTCTCGACGGGGGCACCTCTAGGCGGTTCTTC. Translating it yields CSVLDGGTSRRFF.

The chain joins TRBV7-2 to TRBJ2-7; no clear D gene. The ends were cut back, 4 bases at V and 0 bases at J, with 10 bases in the middle. CDR1 is SGHTA and CDR2 is FQGNSA in the germline V gene. The CDR3 covers 14 residues. The CDR3 spells CASSSHPYSYEQYF. CDR3 nucleotides: TGTGCCAGCAGCTCCCATCCCTACTCCTACGAGCAGTACTTC.

This chain uses TRBV7-2 with TRBJ1-1, with 7 bases that match TRBD1. The CDR3 length is 13 residues. Germline CDR1 SGHTA, CDR2 FQGNSA. Germline trimming cut 3 bases from V and 8 bases from J; bases unmatched to any gene: 6. This CDR3 reads CASSFSGGGEAFF. The CDR3 coding sequence is TGTGCCAGCAGCTTCTCAGGGGGTGGAGAAGCTTTCTTT.

The chain links TRBV28 to TRBJ2-6; D may be TRBD1 (5 bases). Trimming left V 2 bases short and J 4 bases short, with 15 bases between. The germline gives CDR1 MDHEN, CDR2 SYDVKM. This CDR3 is 17 amino acids long. CDR3 in amino acids: CASSLRSGLMGANVLTF. CDR3 in DNA: TGTGCCAGCAGTTTAAGGTCAGGGTTGATGGGGGCCAACGTCCTGACTTTC.

The rearrangement uses TRBV19 and TRBJ1-6, with D perhaps TRBD1 (5 bases). The length of the CDR3 is 12 residues. Germline V gene lookup returns CDR1 LNHDA and CDR2 SQIVND (reference sequence). Trimming took off 6 bases at V and 10 bases at J, with 10 bases between the two ends. The CDR3 bases are TGTGCCAGTAGGCCCCAGGGATCACCCCTCCACTTT. It encodes CASRPQGSPLHF.

The gene calls are TRBV19 and TRBJ1-5, with D possibly being TRBD1 (6 bases). Looked up from germline, CDR1 is LNHDA and CDR2 is SQIVND (reference sequence). The CDR3 sequence is 15 residues long. V dropped 6 bases and J dropped 7 bases, with 19 bases sitting between them. CDR3 region: CASSNQGSQGQPQHF. The CDR3, as DNA: TGTGCCAGTAGCAACCAGGGGAGTCAAGGCCAGCCCCAGCATTTT.

This rearrangement joins TRBV7-8 to TRBJ2-7, with D hard to call. V was shortened by 2 bases and J by 2 bases, with 13 bases between the two germline ends. Germline V CDR1 and CDR2: SGHVS, FQNEAQ. The CDR3 has 15 residues. The CDR3 nucleotides read TGTGCCAGCAGCTTAAGCTGGCAGCGCCCCTACGAGCAGTACTTC. It encodes CASSLSWQRPYEQYF. The whole variable domain, filled in from reference TRBV7-8 and TRBJ2-7, reads GAGVSQSPRYKVAKRGQDVALRCDPISGHVSLFWYQQALGQGPEFLTYFQNEAQLDKSGLPSDRFFAERPEGSVSTLKIQRTQQEDSAVYLCASSLSWQRPYEQYFGPGTRLTVT.

The V and J genes are TRBV5-1 and TRBJ2-7, with 12 bases lining up with TRBD1. From germline, CDR1 is SGHRS and CDR2 YFSETQ. Germline trimming cut 3 bases from V and 5 bases from J; bases unmatched to any gene: 6. The CDR3 is 15 residues long. The CDR3 DNA reads as TGCGCCAGCAGCTGGGTAGGGACAGGGGGCGACGAGCAGTACTTC. Protein sequence: CASSWVGTGGDEQYF.

The chain joins TRBV6-5 to TRBJ1-6, with D possibly being TRBD1 (5 bases). The germline gives CDR1 MNHEY, CDR2 SVGAGI. This CDR3 is built from 15 residues. Trimming cost V 0 bases and J 7 bases, with 10 bases left between them. The CDR3: CASSYSVGPNSPLHF. DNA for the CDR3: TGTGCCAGCAGTTACTCGGTGGGACCCAATTCACCCCTCCACTTT.